The 14 T cell receptor beta chains below were found in one sample sequenced in a study of T-cell reconstitution after alpha-beta-depleted transplantation in children. Unique molecular identifiers were used to barcode this TCRbeta library. TCRdb processed the PCR reads anew with MiXCR; each CDR3 protein has one entry. The sample lists about 980,000 distinct CDR3 sequences; roughly 29% were seen once. This specimen consisted of PBMCs, mostly from graft donor cells, obtained 360 days after TCRalphabeta/CD19-depleted stem cell transplant. The source is a boy in the first two years of life who had a stem cell transplant for SCID, so the T cells may come from the graft donor.

This clonotype was counted only a few times. V gene TRBV20-1 combines with J gene TRBJ2-1; 8 bases match TRBD2. Germline V lookup: CDR1 DFQATT, CDR2 SNEGSKA (reference sequence). V lost 2 bases and J lost 0; bases outside the gene matches: 6. The CDR3 loop spans 16 amino acids. CDR3 residues: CSARSLAGLSYNEQFF. CDR3 coding DNA: TGCAGTGCTAGATCCCTAGCGGGTCTCTCCTACAATGAGCAGTTCTTC.

V and J are TRBV20-1 and TRBJ2-3, with 7 bases lining up with TRBD2. V shed 0 bases and J 4 bases; nucleotides not matched to a gene: 16. Germline V gene sequence: CDR1 DFQATT, CDR2 SNEGSKA (reference sequence). The CDR3 contains 18 residues. This chain's CDR3 is CSARDPQRGSPKADTQYF. DNA for the CDR3: TGCAGTGCTAGAGATCCCCAGCGGGGTTCGCCCAAAGCAGATACGCAGTATTTT.

This clonotype was detected only a few times. The J gene is TRBJ2-1, the V gene TRBV29-1, with D possibly TRBD1 on 5 matching bases. Germline V gene data show CDR1 as SQVTM and CDR2 as ANQGSEA. The V end lost 6 bases, the J end lost 7 bases, and 16 bases lay between the germline ends. There are 13 residues in the CDR3. CDR3 DNA: TGCAGCGTCCGACGACACCAGGGTAATGAGCAGTTCTTC. This translates into CSVRRHQGNEQFF.

This clonotype was seen a few times. This chain uses TRBV19 with TRBJ2-5; 8 nucleotides agree with TRBD2. Germline V gene lookup returns CDR1 LNHDA and CDR2 SQIVND (reference sequence). J lost 9 bases, V lost 8 bases, and 8 bases had no gene match. This CDR3 is 12 amino acids long. In DNA form, the CDR3 reads TGTGCCAGTGGGACCCCGGGGGGGGCCCAGTACTTC. It yields the protein CASGTPGGAQYF.

This rearrangement joins TRBV20-1 to TRBJ2-4, with no clear D. Trimming removed 0 bases from V and 0 bases from J, with 15 bases in between. The germline V gene encodes CDR1 DFQATT and CDR2 SNEGSKA (reference sequence). The CDR3 is made up of 17 amino acids. This chain's CDR3 is CSAREPGLEIAKNIQYF. The CDR3 nucleotides read TGCAGTGCTAGAGAGCCCGGGTTGGAGATAGCCAAAAACATTCAGTACTTC.

This clonotype was detected ten times or more. The chain has TRBV28 and TRBJ2-6; D is perhaps TRBD2 (5 bases). Germline assignment: CDR1 MDHEN and CDR2 SYDVKM. Trimming shortened V by 6 bases and J by 2 bases, and 11 bases separated the two germline ends. The CDR3 totals 15 residues. The CDR3 sequence: CASSPPSTGANVLTF. The CDR3 nucleotides are TGTGCCAGCAGCCCCCCTAGCACTGGGGCCAACGTCCTGACTTTC. Variable domain in full (rest from reference TRBV28 and TRBJ2-6): DVKVTQSSRYLVKRTGEKVFLECVQDMDHENMFWYRQDPGLGLRLIYFSYDVKMKEKGDIPEGYSVSREKKERFSLILESASTNQTSMYLCASSPPSTGANVLTFGAGSRLTVL.

The sample holds many counts of this clonotype. The rearrangement joins TRBV2 to TRBJ2-3, with D tentatively TRBD1 (5 bases). Trimming removed 4 bases from V and 4 bases from J, with 15 bases in between. CDR1 and CDR2 (germline): SNHLY, FYNNEI. CDR3 size: 15 residues. The CDR3 spells CASSVRQGSSDTQYF. The CDR3 DNA reads TGTGCCAGCAGTGTAAGGCAGGGATCATCAGATACGCAGTATTTT.

This clonotype has just a few counts. The chain recombines TRBV6-1 with TRBJ1-1; weak D call: TRBD1 (5 bases). The CDR3 sequence is 13 residues long. CDR1 and CDR2 from the germline V gene are MNHNS and SASEGT. Trimming pared 7 bases from V and 5 bases from J, leaving 14 bases between. DNA of the CDR3: TGTGCCAGCATATTGGCGGGGGGAACTGAAGCTTTCTTT. Protein sequence: CASILAGGTEAFF.

The chain employs TRBV4-2 and TRBJ1-2; maybe TRBD1 (6 bases). The germline CDR1 and CDR2 sequences are LGHNA and YNFKEQ. The CDR3 runs 17 residues. Trimming left V 1 base short and J 8 bases short, with 23 bases between. In DNA form, the CDR3 reads TGTGCCAGCAGCCAAGTGGCGGGGGAGGGGGTGATAGGAGGCTACACCTTC. It translates to CASSQVAGEGVIGGYTF.

This sequence joins TRBV20-1 and TRBJ2-2; D gene unclear. This CDR3 is built from 15 residues. The V gene's germline CDR1 is DFQATT and CDR2 SNEGSKA (reference sequence). V was pared by 1 base and J by 5 bases, with 14 bases between. DNA of the CDR3: TGCAGTGCTAGAGGTGGCGATTTGGGAACCGGGGAGCTGTTTTTT. Its protein product is CSARGGDLGTGELFF.

The V and J genes are TRBV12-3 or TRBV12-4 and TRBJ2-3; a weak D match, TRBD1 (7 bases). The CDR3 runs 16 residues. V gave up 5 bases and J gave up 0 bases, with 15 bases separating them. CDR3 region: CASSRGTALSTDTQYF. The CDR3 nucleotides read TGTGCCAGCAGTCGCGGGACAGCCCTTAGCACAGATACGCAGTATTTT.

The V gene is TRBV6-5, the J gene TRBJ1-2, with D maybe TRBD1 (5 bases). CDR1 MNHEY and CDR2 SVGAGI come from the germline V gene. With 6 bases removed from V and 4 bases from J, the gap between germline ends came to 9 bases. The CDR3 runs 12 residues. Here the CDR3 reads CASRTGLYGYTF. DNA for the CDR3: TGTGCCAGCAGAACAGGCCTCTATGGCTACACCTTC.

In this sample, this clonotype turned up many times. At one end, the junction sequence differs from germline, possibly due to a read error. V usage is TRBV7-2 and J usage is TRBJ2-4; D may be TRBD1 or TRBD2 (5 bases each). Germline V gene sequence: CDR1 SGHTA, CDR2 FQGNSA. The CDR3 covers 14 residues. The CDR3 coding sequence is TGCGCCAGCAGCTTTGGGGGTCCCAAAAACATTCAGTACTTC. Its translation is CASSFGGPKNIQYF. The full variable domain, completed using reference TRBV7-2 and TRBJ2-4, is GAGVSQSPSNKVTEKGKDVELRCDPISGHTALYWYRQSLGQGLEFLIYFQGNSAPDKSGLPSDRFSAERTGGSVSTLTIQRTQQEDSAVYLCASSFGGPKNIQYFGAGTRLSVL.

This chain connects TRBV30 to TRBJ2-3, with 11 bases fitting TRBD2. Germline CDR1 and CDR2: GTSNPN and SVGIG (reference sequence). The V gene end was trimmed by 2 bases and the J gene end by 15 bases; junction bases not matched to a gene: 10. The CDR3 totals 13 residues. Here the CDR3 DNA reads TGTGCCTGGAGTCCGACCTCCGGGACTAGCGGCTATTTT. Protein: CAWSPTSGTSGYF.